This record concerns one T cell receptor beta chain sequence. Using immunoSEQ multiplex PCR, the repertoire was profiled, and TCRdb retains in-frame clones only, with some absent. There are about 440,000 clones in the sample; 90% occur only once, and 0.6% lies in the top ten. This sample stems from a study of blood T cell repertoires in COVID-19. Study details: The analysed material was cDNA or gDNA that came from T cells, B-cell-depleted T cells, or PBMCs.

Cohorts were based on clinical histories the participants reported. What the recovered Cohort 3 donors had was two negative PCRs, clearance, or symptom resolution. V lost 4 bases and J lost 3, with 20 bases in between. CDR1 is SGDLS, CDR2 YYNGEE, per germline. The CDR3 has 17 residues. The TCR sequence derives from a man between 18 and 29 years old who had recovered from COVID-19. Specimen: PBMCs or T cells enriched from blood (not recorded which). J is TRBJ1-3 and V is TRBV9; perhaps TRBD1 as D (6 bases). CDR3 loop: CASSSNRGGFSGNTIYF. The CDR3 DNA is TGTGCCAGCAGCTCCAATAGGGGGGGATTCAGTGGAAACACCATATATTTT.